The 15 T cell receptor beta chains below all came from one sample that was sequenced in a study of T cells in Graves' hyperthyroidism and ophthalmopathy. Amplification targeted TCR beta CDR3 regions from RNA transcripts. TCR CDR3 underwent first-round RT-PCR with the HTBI primer set. MiXCR was run by TCRdb on the multiplex PCR reads, yielding one entry per CDR3 protein. The sample yields around 180,000 distinct CDR3 sequences, about 17% seen once. The material sequenced was blood. The receptors derive from a woman in her forties or fifties with Graves' hyperthyroidism.

This clonotype showed up many times. The rearrangement uses TRBV6-6 and TRBJ1-5; D gene ambiguous. The length of the CDR3 is 13 residues. The germline V gene encodes CDR1 MNHNY and CDR2 SVGAGI (reference sequence). The V and J ends lost 0 bases and 4 bases respectively, with 4 bases between them. CDR3 bases: TGTGCCAGCAGTTACTCCGAAAATCAGCCCCAGCATTTT. Residues: CASSYSENQPQHF.

This clonotype has a count of ten or more. CDR3 residues: CASHPLAGGPHEQFF. Written as DNA, the CDR3 is TGTGCCAGCCACCCCCTAGCGGGGGGGCCCCATGAGCAGTTCTTC. This chain joins TRBV28 and TRBJ2-1; 12 bases are a match to TRBD2. The V gene end was trimmed by 8 bases and the J gene end by 8 bases; junction bases not matched to a gene: 10. The CDR3 has 15 amino acids. The germline V gene has CDR1 MDHEN and CDR2 SYDVKM. The full variable domain, its missing parts supplied by reference TRBV28 and TRBJ2-1, is DVKVTQSSRYLVKRTGEKVFLECVQDMDHENMFWYRQDPGLGLRLIYFSYDVKMKEKGDIPEGYSVSREKKERFSLILESASTNQTSMYLCASHPLAGGPHEQFFGPGTRLTVL.

This clonotype was observed at least ten times. The CDR3 DNA follows: TGTGCCAGCAGCCCTACTGGGAATTACGAGCAGTACTTC. Its protein product is CASSPTGNYEQYF. The chain employs TRBV7-9 and TRBJ2-7; D is uncertain. The CDR3 is 13 residues long. Germline V gene sequence: CDR1 SEHNR, CDR2 FQNEAQ (reference sequence). Trimming cost V 5 bases and J 4 bases, with 12 bases left between them.

This clonotype was seen many times. The chain uses TRBV28 and TRBJ2-7; D may be TRBD1 (6 bases). V lost 2 bases, J lost 1 base, and 12 bases lay in between. Germline V CDR1 and CDR2: MDHEN, SYDVKM. The CDR3 is 15 amino acids. The CDR3 here is CASSLGPTGSYEQYF. The CDR3, as DNA: TGTGCCAGCAGTTTAGGCCCCACAGGGTCCTACGAGCAGTACTTC.

The rearrangement joins TRBV28 to TRBJ2-2, with D uncertain. The CDR3 has 12 amino acids. Between the trimmed V and J ends, which lost 1 base and 9 bases, there was a span of 6 bases. The germline V gene encodes CDR1 MDHEN and CDR2 SYDVKM. The CDR3 coding sequence is TGTGCCAGCAGTTTATCCGCGCGGGAGCTGTTTTTT. Translation gives CASSLSARELFF.

In its sample, this clonotype was seen many times. The V and J genes are TRBV27 and TRBJ2-7, with 8 bases identical to TRBD1. CDR3 size: 15 residues. Germline V gene lookup returns CDR1 MNHEY and CDR2 SMNVEV (reference sequence). The V gene end was trimmed by 2 bases and the J gene end by 3 bases; junction bases not matched to a gene: 6. CDR3 DNA: TGTGCCAGCAGTTTAAATGGACAGGGTCTCTACGAGCAGTACTTC. Translating gives CASSLNGQGLYEQYF.

This clonotype was seen repeatedly, ten times or more. The J gene is TRBJ2-1, the V gene TRBV3-1; the D gene is possibly TRBD1 (6 bases). This CDR3 region has 14 residues. From germline, CDR1 is LGHDT and CDR2 YNNKEL (reference sequence). V lost 1 base to trimming and J lost 8 bases, with 12 bases between them. The CDR3 DNA reads as TGTGCCAGCAGCCAAGTAACAGGGAACCATGAGCAGTTCTTC. Its translation is CASSQVTGNHEQFF.

This clonotype was seen many times. The chain carries TRBV7-9 and TRBJ1-1; a possible D gene is TRBD1 (5 bases). V was pared by 7 bases and J by 0 bases, with 12 bases between. CDR1 is SEHNR, CDR2 FQNEAQ, per germline (reference sequence). The CDR3 is made up of 14 amino acids. This chain's CDR3 is CASTNTTVNTEAFF. The CDR3 nucleotides are TGTGCCAGCACCAATACGACAGTGAACACTGAAGCTTTCTTT.

The sample holds many counts of this clonotype. The chain uses TRBV19 and TRBJ1-1, with 7 bases fitting TRBD1. This CDR3 has 13 residues. Trimming took 6 bases from V and 4 from J; bases not matched to a gene: 5. Germline CDR1 and CDR2: LNHDA and SQIVND (reference sequence). CDR3 in amino acids: CASSDRVRTEAFF. CDR3 nucleotide sequence: TGTGCCAGTAGCGACAGGGTACGCACTGAAGCTTTCTTT.

This clonotype was detected a few times. The genes are TRBV19 and TRBJ2-3, with D unclear. Germline CDR1 LNHDA, CDR2 SQIVND (reference sequence). V was shortened by 7 bases and J by 2 bases, with 10 bases between the two germline ends. The CDR3 sequence is 13 residues long. The CDR3 nucleotides read TGTGCCAGTAACAATGGCGTCACAGATACGCAGTATTTT. Translating gives CASNNGVTDTQYF.

This clonotype was detected many times. The V and J genes are TRBV9 and TRBJ1-3; D is undetermined. V was trimmed by 4 bases and J by 2 bases, leaving 13 bases between them. The CDR3 contains 15 residues. Germline CDR1 SGDLS, CDR2 YYNGEE. CDR3 coding DNA: TGTGCCAGCAGCTCTACCCCAGAAACTGGAAACACCATATATTTT. Protein product: CASSSTPETGNTIYF.

In this sample, this clonotype turned up many times. This chain joins TRBV7-2 and TRBJ2-3, with 11 bases matching TRBD2. The CDR3 runs 17 residues. V shed 0 bases, J shed 2 bases, and the junction held 4 bases outside the gene matches. Germline CDR1 and CDR2: SGHTA and FQGNSA. The CDR3 loop is CASSLAELAGDTDTQYF. The CDR3 region has the DNA TGTGCCAGCAGCTTAGCCGAACTAGCGGGGGACACAGATACGCAGTATTTT.

This clonotype came up a few times. The chain carries TRBV5-1 and TRBJ2-1; TRBD2 agrees at 10 bases. After removal of 1 base from V and 5 bases from J, the junction contained 3 bases not matched to a gene. The CDR3 has 15 residues. Germline loops: CDR1 SGHRS, CDR2 YFSETQ. CDR3 region: CASSLTSGVDNEQFF. CDR3 DNA: TGCGCCAGCAGCTTGACTAGCGGGGTGGACAATGAGCAGTTCTTC.

This clonotype was seen ten or more times. The chain carries TRBV6-1 and TRBJ1-1; D unresolved. CDR3 length: 18 amino acids. V dropped 1 base and J dropped 0 bases, with 18 bases sitting between them. Germline CDR1 MNHNS, CDR2 SASEGT. Here the CDR3 DNA reads TGTGCCAGCAGTGAAGGGTTGTTCAGGTTCGACATGAACACTGAAGCTTTCTTT. Translating gives CASSEGLFRFDMNTEAFF.

This chain uses TRBV20-1 with TRBJ1-1; D not certain. Germline CDR1 and CDR2: DFQATT and SNEGSKA (reference sequence). This CDR3 comprises 14 residues. V dropped 3 bases and J dropped 0 bases, with 11 bases sitting between them. The CDR3 sequence is CSARPYTLNTEAFF. CDR3 in DNA: TGCAGTGCTAGGCCCTACACTTTGAACACTGAAGCTTTCTTT.